This T cell receptor (beta chain) was sequenced for a study of control samples from healthy donors and cancer patients. Generated by immunoSEQ multiplex PCR, the TCRdb table keeps only in-frame clones and is missing some. The repertoire holds about 170,000 clones, with 90% to 95% as singletons. What was sequenced was blood. This sequence was found in a woman aged 60 to 75 in good health.

The CDR3 nucleotides read TGTGCCTGGGCCCCTAGCGGGGGGGACACCGGGGAGCTGTTTTTT. It encodes CAWAPSGGDTGELFF. The rearrangement uses TRBV30 and TRBJ2-2; 12 nucleotides align to TRBD2. CDR1 is GTSNPN and CDR2 is SVGIG in the germline V gene (reference sequence). V was clipped by 5 bases and J by 3 bases; unmatched bases: 4. The CDR3 has 15 amino acids.